The next 21 T cell receptor beta chains were all read from a single sample in a study of blood T cell repertoires in COVID-19. The assay was immunoSEQ multiplex PCR, and TCRdb's table has in-frame clones only and misses some. This sample has 290,000 or so clones, with 90% found just once. The sample taken for sequencing was PBMCs or T cells enriched from blood (not recorded which). The receptors here all came from a woman aged 25 to 39 who had recovered from COVID-19.

This clone was counted between two and nine times. The J gene is TRBJ2-3, the V gene TRBV12-3 or TRBV12-4, with D unclear. This CDR3 contains 12 residues. Trimming pared 5 bases from V and 0 bases from J, leaving 3 bases between. The CDR3 spells CASSTSTDTQYF. The CDR3 nucleotides are TGTGCCAGCAGTACTAGCACAGATACGCAGTATTTT.

V is TRBV5-4 and J is TRBJ2-3; the match to TRBD2 covers 8 bases. V lost 0 bases to trimming and J lost 4 bases; unmatched junction nucleotides: 7. Germline V gene lookup returns CDR1 SGHNT and CDR2 YYREEE (reference sequence). This CDR3 spans 16 amino acids. The CDR3 region is CASSLVGRAGADTQYF. In DNA, the CDR3 is TGTGCCAGCAGCTTGGTCGGGAGGGCCGGGGCAGATACGCAGTATTTT.

The chain is built from TRBV18 and TRBJ2-7; 7 bases map to TRBD1. Trimming removed 2 bases from V and 9 bases from J; junction bases left unmatched: 10. Germline V CDR1 and CDR2: KGHSH, LQKENI. CDR3 size: 14 residues. The CDR3 spells CASSPDFRGPVQYF. DNA for the CDR3: TGTGCCAGCTCACCAGATTTTAGGGGGCCGGTGCAGTACTTC.

The rearrangement uses TRBV6-5 and TRBJ2-3; a weak D match, TRBD2 (5 bases). Trimming shortened V by 5 bases and J by 8 bases, and 11 bases separated the two germline ends. This CDR3 has 12 residues. Germline-derived CDR1 and CDR2 are MNHEY and SVGAGI. The CDR3, as DNA: TGTGCCAGCAGTCGAAACGAGGGTACGCAGTATTTT. It is translated as CASSRNEGTQYF.

This CDR3 reads CASSRTGIANTEAFF. CDR3 DNA sequence: TGTGCCAGCAGCCGGACAGGGATTGCGAACACTGAAGCTTTCTTT. The chain joins TRBV14 to TRBJ1-1; 8 bases agree with TRBD1. The V and J ends lost 4 bases and 1 base, in that order; junction bases with no gene match: 5. Germline V CDR1 and CDR2: SGHDN, FVKESK. This CDR3 is built from 15 residues.

The V and J genes are TRBV9 and TRBJ1-3; 8 positions agree with TRBD1. After removal of 3 bases from V and 2 bases from J, the junction contained 7 bases not matched to a gene. This CDR3 has 16 amino acids. Germline V gene data show CDR1 as SGDLS and CDR2 as YYNGEE. The CDR3 loop is CASSAGQGTAGNTIYF. The CDR3 DNA follows: TGTGCCAGCAGCGCAGGACAGGGAACTGCTGGAAACACCATATATTTT.

This clone turned up a few times. Other DNA variants within this sample encode the same CDR3. The chain carries TRBV9 and TRBJ1-4, with a possible D match to TRBD1 (5 bases). Trimming removed 0 bases from V and 0 bases from J, with 6 bases in between. CDR1 is SGDLS, CDR2 YYNGEE, per germline. This CDR3 has 15 amino acids. This CDR3 is CASSVGGTTNEKLFF. The CDR3 DNA reads as TGTGCCAGCAGCGTAGGGGGCACAACTAATGAAAAACTGTTTTTT. Looking up the rest from reference TRBV9 and TRBJ1-4 gives the full variable domain: DSGVTQTPKHLITATGQRVTLRCSPRSGDLSVYWYQQSLDQGLQFLIQYYNGEERAKGNILERFSAQQFPDLHSELNLSSLELGDSALYFCASSVGGTTNEKLFFGSGTQLSVL.

This clone was seen only once. J is TRBJ1-4 and V is TRBV28, with unresolved D. Germline loops: CDR1 MDHEN, CDR2 SYDVKM. Trimming took off 1 base at V and 0 bases at J, with 3 bases between the two ends. CDR3 length: 14 residues. The CDR3 spells CASSLSATNEKLFF. The CDR3 nucleotides read TGTGCCAGCAGTTTATCTGCAACTAATGAAAAACTGTTTTTT. The full variable domain, with the rest looked up from reference TRBV28 and TRBJ1-4, is DVKVTQSSRYLVKRTGEKVFLECVQDMDHENMFWYRQDPGLGLRLIYFSYDVKMKEKGDIPEGYSVSREKKERFSLILESASTNQTSMYLCASSLSATNEKLFFGSGTQLSVL.

V usage is TRBV20-1 and J usage is TRBJ2-1; 9 positions match TRBD2. The CDR3 has 16 amino acids. Unmatched junction bases numbered 13, after V lost 3 bases and J lost 7 bases. CDR1 and CDR2 (germline): DFQATT, SNEGSKA (reference sequence). CDR3 nucleotide sequence: TGCAGTGCTAGTGCCCTGGGTAGCGGGAGTTTTAATGAGCAGTTCTTC. Translation: CSASALGSGSFNEQFF.

This clone occurred a few times. The J gene is TRBJ1-4, the V gene TRBV30; D ambiguous. The CDR3 contains 14 residues. Trimming removed 1 base from V and 4 bases from J, with 10 bases in between. Germline V gene data show CDR1 as GTSNPN and CDR2 as SVGIG (reference sequence). As DNA, the CDR3 is TGTGCCTGGAGTGGAGGGCAGTTTAATGAAAAACTGTTTTTT. This encodes CAWSGGQFNEKLFF.

The chain combines TRBV18 with TRBJ1-5; D is ambiguous. V lost 2 bases, J lost 5 bases, and 10 bases lay in between. CDR1 is KGHSH, CDR2 LQKENI, per germline. This CDR3 comprises 14 residues. CDR3 amino acids: CASSPAGGDQPQHF. The CDR3 nucleotides are TGTGCCAGCTCACCAGCAGGCGGGGATCAGCCCCAGCATTTT.

The chain uses TRBV7-9 and TRBJ1-5; 8 bases are shared with TRBD1. This CDR3 comprises 15 residues. Germline values: CDR1 SEHNR, CDR2 FQNEAQ (reference sequence). V trimming: 5 bases; J trimming: 4 bases; junction bases outside the gene matches: 7. The CDR3 spells CASSEQGAGNQPQHF. The CDR3 nucleotides read TGTGCCAGCAGCGAGCAGGGGGCAGGGAATCAGCCCCAGCATTTT. Combining the CDR3 with reference TRBV7-9 and TRBJ1-5 gives the whole variable domain DTGVSQNPRHKITKRGQNVTFRCDPISEHNRLYWYRQTLGQGPEFLTYFQNEAQLEKSRLLSDRFSAERPKGSFSTLEIQRTEQGDSAMYLCASSEQGAGNQPQHFGDGTRLSIL.

This clone was recorded once. The V and J genes are TRBV28 and TRBJ1-2, with 7 bases fitting TRBD1. Germline CDR1 MDHEN, CDR2 SYDVKM. V was clipped by 5 bases and J by 3 bases; unmatched bases: 6. The length of the CDR3 is 14 residues. CDR3 nucleotides: TGTGCCAGCAGTCCTGGACAGGCTCACTATGGCTACACCTTC. Its translation: CASSPGQAHYGYTF.

This chain joins TRBV27 and TRBJ2-7; 9 nucleotides line up with TRBD1. In germline, CDR1 is MNHEY, CDR2 SMNVEV (reference sequence). V was clipped by 5 bases and J by 2 bases; unmatched bases: 7. The CDR3 is 15 amino acids. The CDR3 DNA is TGTGCCAGCAGTATTACCGGGACAGGGCCCTACGAGCAGTACTTC. Translated: CASSITGTGPYEQYF.

The chain employs TRBV28 and TRBJ2-7; 7 bases align to TRBD1. The CDR3 contains 14 residues. V lost 3 bases, J lost 6 bases, and 8 bases stayed unmatched. The germline CDR1 and CDR2 sequences are MDHEN and SYDVKM. The CDR3 nucleotides read TGTGCCAGCAGTTTGAACGACAGGGCATCCGAGCAGTACTTC. It codes for CASSLNDRASEQYF.

This sequence joins TRBV5-1 and TRBJ1-6, with D perhaps matching TRBD1 (6 bases). Germline lookup yields CDR1 SGHRS and CDR2 YFSETQ. The CDR3 consists of 16 residues. V lost 3 bases and J lost 8, with 18 bases in between. The CDR3 bases are TGCGCCAGCAGCTGGGAACCACAGGGAAGGGATTCACCCCTCCACTTT. Its translation: CASSWEPQGRDSPLHF.

This chain's CDR3 is CSGGQGPLYGYTF. CDR3 DNA: TGCAGCGGGGGACAGGGCCCCCTCTATGGCTACACCTTC. This chain uses TRBV29-1 with TRBJ1-2, with TRBD1 identical over 9 bases. The ends lost 7 bases at V and 4 bases at J; junction bases unmatched: 7. CDR3 size: 13 residues. Germline V lookup: CDR1 SQVTM, CDR2 ANQGSEA.

The chain employs TRBV29-1 and TRBJ2-7; 14 nucleotides match TRBD2. Germline V lookup: CDR1 SQVTM, CDR2 ANQGSEA. This CDR3 has 14 residues. V shed 6 bases and J 7 bases; nucleotides not matched to a gene: 8. CDR3 sequence: CSVPGTSGSGEQYF. The DNA for the CDR3 is TGCAGCGTGCCCGGGACTAGCGGGAGTGGTGAGCAGTACTTC.

The chain uses TRBV5-3 and TRBJ2-7; 11 bases fit TRBD2. TRBV5-3 falls under the ORF class, with uncertain function. After removal of 5 bases from V and 3 bases from J, the junction contained 7 bases not matched to a gene. This CDR3 has 15 residues. CDR3: CARRFGTSGYYEQYF. CDR3 DNA sequence: TGTGCCAGAAGGTTTGGGACTAGCGGATACTACGAGCAGTACTTC.

The chain employs TRBV6-2 or TRBV6-3 and TRBJ2-2; TRBD1 aligns across 7 bases. J was trimmed by 5 bases and V by 6 bases; bases with no gene match: 9. Germline lookup yields CDR1 MNHEY and CDR2 SVGEGT. This CDR3 is built from 15 residues. CDR3 sequence reads: CASSPGTAKTGELFF. In nucleotides, the CDR3 is TGTGCCAGCAGCCCCGGGACAGCAAAAACCGGGGAGCTGTTTTTT.

This sequence joins TRBV6-1 and TRBJ1-2; no definite D call. This CDR3 has 13 amino acids. The V and J ends lost 1 base and 4 bases respectively, with 7 bases between them. From germline, CDR1 is MNHNS and CDR2 SASEGT. This CDR3 is CASSEVQSYGYTF. In DNA form, the CDR3 reads TGTGCCAGCAGTGAAGTTCAGTCCTATGGCTACACCTTC.